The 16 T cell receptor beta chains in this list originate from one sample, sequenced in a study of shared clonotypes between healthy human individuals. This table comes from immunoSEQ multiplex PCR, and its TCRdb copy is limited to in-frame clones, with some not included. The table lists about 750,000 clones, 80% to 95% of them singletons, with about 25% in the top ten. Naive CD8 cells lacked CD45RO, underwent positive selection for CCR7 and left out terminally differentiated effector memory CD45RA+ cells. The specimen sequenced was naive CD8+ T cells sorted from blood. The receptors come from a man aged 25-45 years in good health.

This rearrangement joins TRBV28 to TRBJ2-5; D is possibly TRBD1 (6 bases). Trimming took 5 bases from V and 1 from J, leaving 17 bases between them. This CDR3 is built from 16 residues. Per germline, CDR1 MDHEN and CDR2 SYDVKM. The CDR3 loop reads CASSKGVWRTQETQYF. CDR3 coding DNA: TGTGCCAGCAGTAAGGGGGTTTGGCGGACCCAAGAGACCCAGTACTTC.

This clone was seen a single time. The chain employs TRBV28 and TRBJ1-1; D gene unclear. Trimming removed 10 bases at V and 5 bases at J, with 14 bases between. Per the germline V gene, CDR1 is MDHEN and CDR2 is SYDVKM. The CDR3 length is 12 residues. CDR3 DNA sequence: TGTGCCACCTTTGGGCGGGGAACTGAAGCTTTCTTT. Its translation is CATFGRGTEAFF.

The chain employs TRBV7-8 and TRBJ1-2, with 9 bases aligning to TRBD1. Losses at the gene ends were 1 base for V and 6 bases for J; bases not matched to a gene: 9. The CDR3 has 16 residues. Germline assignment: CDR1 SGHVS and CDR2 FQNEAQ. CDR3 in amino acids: CASSLGIWDRDHGYTF. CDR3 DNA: TGTGCCAGCAGCTTAGGTATTTGGGACAGGGACCATGGCTACACCTTC. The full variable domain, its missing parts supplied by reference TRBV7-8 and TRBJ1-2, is GAGVSQSPRYKVAKRGQDVALRCDPISGHVSLFWYQQALGQGPEFLTYFQNEAQLDKSGLPSDRFFAERPEGSVSTLKIQRTQQEDSAVYLCASSLGIWDRDHGYTFGSGTRLTVV.

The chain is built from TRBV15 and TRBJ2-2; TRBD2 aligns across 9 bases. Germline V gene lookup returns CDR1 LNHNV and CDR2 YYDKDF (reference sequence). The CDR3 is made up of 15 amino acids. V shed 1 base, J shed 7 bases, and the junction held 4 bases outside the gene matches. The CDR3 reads CATSRVAGAFGELFF. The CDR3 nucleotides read TGTGCCACCAGCAGAGTAGCGGGAGCCTTCGGGGAGCTGTTTTTT.

The chain's CDR3 is CASSLTGTGGLNEQFF. The CDR3 coding sequence is TGCGCCAGCAGCTTAACCGGGACAGGGGGCCTCAATGAGCAGTTCTTC. The rearrangement uses TRBV5-1 and TRBJ2-1, with TRBD1 matching over 12 bases. Trimming cost V 2 bases and J 6 bases; bases outside gene matches: 6. CDR1 and CDR2 from the germline V gene are SGHRS and YFSETQ. There are 16 residues in the CDR3.

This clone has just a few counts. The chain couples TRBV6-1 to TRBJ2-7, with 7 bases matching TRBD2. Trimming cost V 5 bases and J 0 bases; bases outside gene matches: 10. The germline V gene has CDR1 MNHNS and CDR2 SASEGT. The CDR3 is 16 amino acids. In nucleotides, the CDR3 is TGTGCCAGCAGTCAAGGAGCCGGGAGGCCCTCCTACGAGCAGTACTTC. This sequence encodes CASSQGAGRPSYEQYF.

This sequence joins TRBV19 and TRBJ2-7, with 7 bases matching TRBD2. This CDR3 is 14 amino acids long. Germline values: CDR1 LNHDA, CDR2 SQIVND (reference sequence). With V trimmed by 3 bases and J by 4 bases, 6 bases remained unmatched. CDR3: CASSMRRGTYEQYF. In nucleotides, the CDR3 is TGTGCCAGTAGTATGAGGCGGGGGACGTACGAGCAGTACTTC.

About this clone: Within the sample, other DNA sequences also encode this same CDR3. The CDR3 DNA sequence: TGTGCCAGCAGTTACGGGACAGGGGGTTACGAGCAGTACTTC. It translates to CASSYGTGGYEQYF. This chain links TRBV6-5 with TRBJ2-7, with TRBD1 matching over 11 bases. The V gene end was trimmed by 2 bases and the J gene end by 4 bases; junction bases not matched to a gene: 1. Per the germline V gene, CDR1 is MNHEY and CDR2 is SVGAGI. This CDR3 comprises 14 residues.

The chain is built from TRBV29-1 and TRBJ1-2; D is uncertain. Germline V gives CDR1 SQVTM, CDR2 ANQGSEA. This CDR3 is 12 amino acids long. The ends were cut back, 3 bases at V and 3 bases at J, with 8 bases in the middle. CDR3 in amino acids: CSVDRIDYGYTF. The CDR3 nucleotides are TGCAGCGTTGACAGGATCGACTATGGCTACACCTTC. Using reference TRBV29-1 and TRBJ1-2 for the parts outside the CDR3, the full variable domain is SAVISQKPSRDICQRGTSLTIQCQVDSQVTMMFWYRQQPGQSLTLIATANQGSEATYESGFVIDKFPISRPNLTFSTLTVSNMSPEDSSIYLCSVDRIDYGYTFGSGTRLTVV.

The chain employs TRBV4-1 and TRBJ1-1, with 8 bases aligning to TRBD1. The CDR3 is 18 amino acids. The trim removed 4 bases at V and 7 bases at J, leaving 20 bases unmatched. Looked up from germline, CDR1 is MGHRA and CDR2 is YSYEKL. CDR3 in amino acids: CASSPRGQTVVVGREAFF. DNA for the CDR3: TGCGCCAGCAGCCCCAGGGGGCAGACTGTTGTAGTCGGTCGTGAAGCTTTCTTT.

CDR3 residues: CARSPTNSYNEQFF. CDR3 bases: TGTGCCAGAAGCCCAACCAACTCCTACAATGAGCAGTTCTTC. The chain is built from TRBV7-9 and TRBJ2-1; D not resolved. CDR1 and CDR2 from the germline V gene are SEHNR and FQNEAQ (reference sequence). The CDR3 has 14 residues. V was shortened by 9 bases and J by 0 bases, with 12 bases between the two germline ends.

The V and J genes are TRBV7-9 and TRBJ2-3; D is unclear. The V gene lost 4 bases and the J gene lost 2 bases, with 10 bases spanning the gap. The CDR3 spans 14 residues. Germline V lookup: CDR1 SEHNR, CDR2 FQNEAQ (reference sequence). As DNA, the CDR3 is TGTGCCAGCAGCTCTATTAGGATCACAGATACGCAGTATTTT. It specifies CASSSIRITDTQYF.

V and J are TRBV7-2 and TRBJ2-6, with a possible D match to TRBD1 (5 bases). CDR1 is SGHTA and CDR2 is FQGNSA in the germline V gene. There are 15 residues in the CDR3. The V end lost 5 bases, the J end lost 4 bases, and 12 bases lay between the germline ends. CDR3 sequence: CASSPQGLGANVLTF. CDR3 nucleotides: TGTGCCAGCAGCCCGCAGGGTTTAGGGGCCAACGTCCTGACTTTC. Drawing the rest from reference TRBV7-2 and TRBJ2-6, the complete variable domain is GAGVSQSPSNKVTEKGKDVELRCDPISGHTALYWYRQSLGQGLEFLIYFQGNSAPDKSGLPSDRFSAERTGGSVSTLTIQRTQQEDSAVYLCASSPQGLGANVLTFGAGSRLTVL.

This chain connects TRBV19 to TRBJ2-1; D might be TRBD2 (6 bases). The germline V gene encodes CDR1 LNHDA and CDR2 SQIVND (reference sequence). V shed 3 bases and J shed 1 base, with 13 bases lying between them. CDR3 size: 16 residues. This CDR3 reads CASSILLADSYNEQFF. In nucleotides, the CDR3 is TGTGCCAGTAGTATCTTATTAGCGGATTCCTACAATGAGCAGTTCTTC. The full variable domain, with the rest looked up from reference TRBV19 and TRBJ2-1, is DGGITQSPKYLFRKEGQNVTLSCEQNLNHDAMYWYRQDPGQGLRLIYYSQIVNDFQKGDIAEGYSVSREKKESFPLTVTSAQKNPTAFYLCASSILLADSYNEQFFGPGTRLTVL.

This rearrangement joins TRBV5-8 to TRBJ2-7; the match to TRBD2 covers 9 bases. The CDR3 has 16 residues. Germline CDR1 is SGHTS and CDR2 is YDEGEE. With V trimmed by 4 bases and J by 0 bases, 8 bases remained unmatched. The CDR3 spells CASSTEAGGVSYEQYF. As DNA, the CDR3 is TGTGCCAGCAGCACAGAAGCGGGAGGCGTCTCCTACGAGCAGTACTTC.

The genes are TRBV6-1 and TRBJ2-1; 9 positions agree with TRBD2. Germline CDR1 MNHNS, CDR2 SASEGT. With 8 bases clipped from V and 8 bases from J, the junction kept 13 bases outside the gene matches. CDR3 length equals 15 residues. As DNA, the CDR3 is TGTGCCAGCTTCTTCCTAGCGGGGAGGGCCCATGAGCAGTTCTTC. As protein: CASFFLAGRAHEQFF.